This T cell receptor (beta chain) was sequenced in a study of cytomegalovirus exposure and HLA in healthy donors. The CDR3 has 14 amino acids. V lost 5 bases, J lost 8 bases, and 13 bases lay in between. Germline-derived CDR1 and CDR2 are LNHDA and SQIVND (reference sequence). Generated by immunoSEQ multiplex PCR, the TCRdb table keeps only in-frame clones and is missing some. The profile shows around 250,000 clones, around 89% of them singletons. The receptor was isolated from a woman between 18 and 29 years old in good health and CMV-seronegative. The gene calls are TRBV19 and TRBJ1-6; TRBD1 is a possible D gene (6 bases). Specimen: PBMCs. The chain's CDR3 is CASSLRGTDSPLHF. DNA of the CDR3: TGTGCCAGTAGTCTCAGGGGCACGGATTCACCCCTCCACTTT. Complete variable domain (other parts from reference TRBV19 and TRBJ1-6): DGGITQSPKYLFRKEGQNVTLSCEQNLNHDAMYWYRQDPGQGLRLIYYSQIVNDFQKGDIAEGYSVSREKKESFPLTVTSAQKNPTAFYLCASSLRGTDSPLHFGNGTRLTVT.